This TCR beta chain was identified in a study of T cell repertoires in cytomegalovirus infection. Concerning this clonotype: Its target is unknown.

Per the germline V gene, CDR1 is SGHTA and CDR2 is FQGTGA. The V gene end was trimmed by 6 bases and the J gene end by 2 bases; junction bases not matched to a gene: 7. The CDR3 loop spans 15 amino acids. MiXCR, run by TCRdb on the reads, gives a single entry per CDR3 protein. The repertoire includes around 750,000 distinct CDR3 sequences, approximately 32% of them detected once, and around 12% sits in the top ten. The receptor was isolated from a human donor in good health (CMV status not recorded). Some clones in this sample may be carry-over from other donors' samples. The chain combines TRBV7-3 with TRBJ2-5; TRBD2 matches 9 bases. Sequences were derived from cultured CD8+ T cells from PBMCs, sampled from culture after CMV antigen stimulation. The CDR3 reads CASSQGAGGQETQYF. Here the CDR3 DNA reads TGTGCCAGCAGTCAGGGAGCGGGAGGACAAGAGACCCAGTACTTC.